This TCR beta chain stems from a study of blood T cell repertoires in COVID-19. At the level of the study: Whether acute or convalescent, the COVID-19 samples came from the United States, Italy and Spain. T cells, B-cell-depleted T cells, or PBMCs provided the cDNA or gDNA that served as material.

Germline assignment: CDR1 LNHDA and CDR2 SQIVND (reference sequence). V trimming: 5 bases; J trimming: 6 bases; junction bases outside the gene matches: 6. This CDR3 comprises 14 residues. Per the original methods: By means of reference gene primer amplification, nucleated cell counts were estimated. Only in-frame clones appear in the TCRdb table, and some are missing; sequencing was by immunoSEQ multiplex PCR. V and J calls and clone size follow that table, whereas D and trimming were derived from the DNA. The profile shows 120,000 to 150,000 clones, roughly 90% of them singletons. This TCR was sampled from a human donor in a cohort sampled during active COVID-19. Sequencing input: peripheral blood. This chain connects TRBV19 to TRBJ2-5, with 10 nucleotides matching TRBD2. The CDR3 spells CASSDPGLAKTQYF. The CDR3 DNA follows: TGTGCCAGTAGTGATCCGGGACTAGCGAAGACCCAGTACTTC. Drawing the rest from reference TRBV19 and TRBJ2-5, the complete variable domain is DGGITQSPKYLFRKEGQNVTLSCEQNLNHDAMYWYRQDPGQGLRLIYYSQIVNDFQKGDIAEGYSVSREKKESFPLTVTSAQKNPTAFYLCASSDPGLAKTQYFGPGTRLLVL.